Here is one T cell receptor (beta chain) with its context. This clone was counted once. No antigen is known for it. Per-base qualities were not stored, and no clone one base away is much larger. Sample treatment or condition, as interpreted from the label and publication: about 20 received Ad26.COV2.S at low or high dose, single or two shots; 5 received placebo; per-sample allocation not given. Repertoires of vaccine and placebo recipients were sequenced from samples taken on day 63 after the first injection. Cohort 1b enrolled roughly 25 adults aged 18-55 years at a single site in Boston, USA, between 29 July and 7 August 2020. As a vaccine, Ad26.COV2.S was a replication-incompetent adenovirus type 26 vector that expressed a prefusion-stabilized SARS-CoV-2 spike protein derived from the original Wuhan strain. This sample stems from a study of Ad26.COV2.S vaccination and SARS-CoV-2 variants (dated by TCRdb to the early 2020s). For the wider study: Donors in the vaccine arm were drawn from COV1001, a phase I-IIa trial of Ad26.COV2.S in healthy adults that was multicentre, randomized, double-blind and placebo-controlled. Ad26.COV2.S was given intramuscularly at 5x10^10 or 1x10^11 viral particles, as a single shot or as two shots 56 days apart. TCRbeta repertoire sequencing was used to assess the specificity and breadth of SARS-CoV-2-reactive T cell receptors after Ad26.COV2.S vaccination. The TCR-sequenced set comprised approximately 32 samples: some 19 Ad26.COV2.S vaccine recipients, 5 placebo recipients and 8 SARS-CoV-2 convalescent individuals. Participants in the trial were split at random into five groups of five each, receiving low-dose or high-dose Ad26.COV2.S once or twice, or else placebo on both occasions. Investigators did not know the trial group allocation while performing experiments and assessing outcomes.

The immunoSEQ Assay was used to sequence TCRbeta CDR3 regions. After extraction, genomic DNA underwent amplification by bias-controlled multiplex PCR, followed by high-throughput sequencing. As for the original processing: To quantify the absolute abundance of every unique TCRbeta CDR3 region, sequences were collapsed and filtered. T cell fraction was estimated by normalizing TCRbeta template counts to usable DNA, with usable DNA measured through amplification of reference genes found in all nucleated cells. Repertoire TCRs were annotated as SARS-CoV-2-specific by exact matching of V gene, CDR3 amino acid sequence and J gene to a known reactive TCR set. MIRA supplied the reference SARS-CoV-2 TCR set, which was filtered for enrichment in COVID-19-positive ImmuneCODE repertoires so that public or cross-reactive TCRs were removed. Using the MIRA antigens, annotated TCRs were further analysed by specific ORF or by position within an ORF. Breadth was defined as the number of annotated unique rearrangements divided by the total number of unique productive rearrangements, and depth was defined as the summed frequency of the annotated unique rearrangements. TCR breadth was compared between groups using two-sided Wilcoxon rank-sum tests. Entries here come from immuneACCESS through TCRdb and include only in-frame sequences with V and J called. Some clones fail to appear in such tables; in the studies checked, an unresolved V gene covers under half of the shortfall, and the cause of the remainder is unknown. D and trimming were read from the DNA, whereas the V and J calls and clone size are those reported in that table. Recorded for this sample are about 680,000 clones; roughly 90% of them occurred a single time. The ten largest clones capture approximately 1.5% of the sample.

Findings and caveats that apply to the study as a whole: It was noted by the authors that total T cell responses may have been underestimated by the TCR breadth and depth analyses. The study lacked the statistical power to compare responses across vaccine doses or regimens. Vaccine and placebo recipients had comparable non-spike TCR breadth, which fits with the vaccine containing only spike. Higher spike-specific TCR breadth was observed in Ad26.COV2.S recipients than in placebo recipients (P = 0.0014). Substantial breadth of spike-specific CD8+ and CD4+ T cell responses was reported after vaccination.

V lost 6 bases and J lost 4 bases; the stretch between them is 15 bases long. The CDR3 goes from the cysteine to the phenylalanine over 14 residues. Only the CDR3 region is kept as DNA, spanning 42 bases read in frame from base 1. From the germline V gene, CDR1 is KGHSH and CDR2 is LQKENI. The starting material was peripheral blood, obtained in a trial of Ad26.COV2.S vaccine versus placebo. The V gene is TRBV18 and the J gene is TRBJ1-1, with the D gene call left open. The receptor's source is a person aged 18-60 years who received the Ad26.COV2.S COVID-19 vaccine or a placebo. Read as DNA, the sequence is TGTGCCAGCTCCGCCTCCACTTCCAGCACTGAAGCTTTCTTT. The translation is CASSASTSSTEAFF.